This entry lists 3 T cell receptor beta chains sequenced from one sample in a study of metastatic and nonmetastatic thyroid tumors. Thyroid surgery was performed in patients who had received no treatment beforehand. TCRdb re-processed the PCR reads through MiXCR. The data show about 5,800 clones, over 35% seen once. Material: tumor tissue. Receptors were obtained from a male donor with papillary thyroid cancer or a benign thyroid nodule (not recorded which). Some clones in this sample may be carry-over from other donors' samples.

The J gene is TRBJ2-1, the V gene TRBV11-2; the D is unclear. The V gene's germline CDR1 is SGHAT and CDR2 FQNNGV. This CDR3 comprises 15 residues. Trimming removed 5 bases from V and 7 bases from J, with 18 bases in between. In nucleotides, the CDR3 is TGTGCCAGCAGCGCCGTGGGTACCTCTCCGAATGAGCAGTTCTTC. Protein: CASSAVGTSPNEQFF.

This chain links TRBV14 with TRBJ2-7, with TRBD1 identical over 7 bases. V lost 3 bases, J lost 6 bases, and 2 bases stayed unmatched. Germline V gene data show CDR1 as SGHDN and CDR2 as FVKESK. The CDR3 runs to 12 residues. The CDR3 here is CASSHDRAEQYF. CDR3 DNA: TGTGCCAGCAGCCACGACAGGGCCGAGCAGTACTTC.

By share of the sample, this clone is medium-sized. The chain links TRBV18 to TRBJ1-2, with a tentative D call TRBD1 (5 bases). The CDR3 has 17 residues. V was trimmed by 4 bases and J by 2 bases, leaving 20 bases between them. Germline loops: CDR1 KGHSH, CDR2 LQKENI. The CDR3 is CASSQNQGLGANYGYTF. In DNA form, the CDR3 reads TGTGCCAGCTCACAAAACCAGGGCCTCGGGGCGAACTATGGCTACACCTTC.